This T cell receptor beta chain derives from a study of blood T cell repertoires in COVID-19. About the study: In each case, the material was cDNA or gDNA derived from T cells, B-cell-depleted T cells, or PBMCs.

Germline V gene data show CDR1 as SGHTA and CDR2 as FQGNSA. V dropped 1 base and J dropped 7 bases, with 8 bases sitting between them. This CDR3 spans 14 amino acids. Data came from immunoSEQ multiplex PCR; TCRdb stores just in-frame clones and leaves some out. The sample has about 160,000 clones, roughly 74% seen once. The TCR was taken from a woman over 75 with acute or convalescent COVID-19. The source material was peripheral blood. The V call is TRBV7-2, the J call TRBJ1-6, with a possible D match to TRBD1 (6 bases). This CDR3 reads CASSLGTENSPLHF. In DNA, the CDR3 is TGTGCCAGCAGCTTAGGGACAGAAAATTCACCCCTCCACTTT.